These T cell receptor beta chains were read from a single sample in a study of shared clonotypes between healthy human individuals. The data were produced by immunoSEQ multiplex PCR, yet TCRdb's version contains in-frame clones alone and is incomplete. This repertoire shows 300,000 to 400,000 clones, roughly 70% found once; its top ten account for 9% to 12%. The sequencing input was memory CD4+ T cells sorted from blood. The receptors here all came from a man aged 25 to 40 in good health. The CDR3 runs from the conserved cysteine through the conserved F or W. The order of the fields is J gene, V gene, D gene, clone size, CDR3 protein, CDR3 DNA. D genes are given only for firm matches. A row's size may be missing; if present it is once, few, many or a size class.

J: TRBJ2-1; V: TRBV15; D: NA; size: NA; CDR3: CATSRDLVGGGNEQFF; DNA: TGTGCCACCAGCAGAGATTTAGTCGGTGGGGGGAATGAGCAGTTCTTC
J: TRBJ1-3; V: TRBV28; D: TRBD1; size: NA; CDR3: CASSGQGPSGNTIYF; DNA: TGTGCCAGCAGTGGACAGGGCCCCTCTGGAAACACCATATATTTT
J: TRBJ1-4; V: TRBV7-2; D: NA; size: NA; CDR3: CASSSAATNEKLFF; DNA: TGTGCCAGCAGCTCGGCTGCAACTAATGAAAAACTGTTTTTT
J: TRBJ2-1; V: TRBV5-4; D: NA; size: NA; CDR3: CASSFGGHYNEQFF; DNA: TGTGCCAGCAGCTTTGGCGGTCACTACAATGAGCAGTTCTTC
J: TRBJ1-4; V: TRBV11-2; D: NA; size: NA; CDR3: CASSLGGRNEKLFF; DNA: TGTGCCAGCAGCCTAGGGGGTAGGAATGAAAAACTGTTTTTT
J: TRBJ1-2; V: TRBV4-2; D: NA; size: few; CDR3: CASSQDVTGANYGYTF; DNA: TGTGCCAGCAGCCAAGATGTCACAGGCGCTAACTATGGCTACACCTTC
J: TRBJ1-1; V: TRBV7-9; D: NA; size: NA; CDR3: CASSFYGEGTEAFF; DNA: TGTGCCAGCAGCTTCTATGGGGAGGGGACTGAAGCTTTCTTT
J: TRBJ1-5; V: TRBV28; D: NA; size: NA; CDR3: CASSPFLGMALQPQHF; DNA: TGTGCCAGCAGTCCCTTCCTGGGAATGGCGCTTCAGCCCCAGCATTTT
J: TRBJ2-7; V: TRBV9; D: NA; size: NA; CDR3: CASSSPGEEQYF; DNA: TGTGCCAGCAGCTCCCCAGGGGAGGAGCAGTACTTC
J: TRBJ1-1; V: TRBV7-3; D: TRBD1; size: few; CDR3: CASSASTGGRTEAFF; DNA: TGTGCCAGCAGCGCGTCGACAGGGGGCAGAACTGAAGCTTTCTTT
J: TRBJ2-1; V: TRBV7-2; D: NA; size: NA; CDR3: CASSRGLSEQFF; DNA: TGTGCCAGCAGCCGGGGGCTCAGTGAGCAGTTCTTC
J: TRBJ2-5; V: TRBV18; D: TRBD1; size: NA; CDR3: CASSPQTGRVQETQYF; DNA: TGTGCCAGCTCACCGCAGACAGGGCGGGTTCAAGAGACCCAGTACTTC
J: TRBJ2-7; V: TRBV19; D: NA; size: NA; CDR3: CASSINGYSYEQYF; DNA: TGTGCCAGTAGTATCAACGGTTACTCCTACGAGCAGTACTTC
J: TRBJ2-1; V: TRBV18; D: NA; size: NA; CDR3: CASSPFYSPGNEQFF; DNA: TGTGCCAGCTCACCCTTCTACTCCCCCGGAAATGAGCAGTTCTTC
J: TRBJ2-2; V: TRBV7-2; D: TRBD2; size: NA; CDR3: CASSRGTNLRTGELFF; DNA: TGTGCCAGCAGCCGGGGGACTAACTTGCGCACCGGGGAGCTGTTTTTT
J: TRBJ1-1; V: TRBV10-3; D: NA; size: NA; CDR3: CAISGTNTEAFF; DNA: TGTGCCATCAGTGGGACAAACACTGAAGCTTTCTTT
J: TRBJ1-2; V: TRBV12-5; D: NA; size: NA; CDR3: CASGLVLPDRNYGYTF; DNA: TGTGCTAGTGGTTTGGTACTTCCAGATAGAAACTATGGCTACACCTTC
J: TRBJ2-1; V: TRBV6-6; D: TRBD1; size: NA; CDR3: CASSFRTGAGYEQFF; DNA: TGTGCCAGCAGTTTCCGGACAGGGGCGGGCTATGAGCAGTTCTTC
J: TRBJ2-1; V: TRBV9; D: NA; size: few; CDR3: CASSVATGQGNEQFF; DNA: TGTGCCAGCAGCGTAGCTACAGGCCAAGGCAATGAGCAGTTCTTC
J: TRBJ1-2; V: TRBV2; D: NA; size: NA; CDR3: CASSASLQGYGYTF; DNA: TGTGCCAGCAGTGCATCGCTGCAGGGCTATGGCTACACCTTC
J: TRBJ2-3; V: TRBV6-6; D: TRBD2; size: few; CDR3: CASSHTVAGGTDTQYF; DNA: TGTGCCAGCAGCCATACGGTAGCGGGAGGAACAGATACGCAGTATTTT
J: TRBJ1-5; V: TRBV21-1; D: NA; size: NA; CDR3: CASFPPYRPNQPQHF; DNA: TGTGCCAGCTTCCCGCCCTACAGGCCGAATCAGCCCCAGCATTTT
J: TRBJ1-2; V: TRBV14; D: NA; size: NA; CDR3: CASSSYRDREDYGYTF; DNA: TGTGCCAGCAGCTCGTACCGGGACCGGGAGGACTATGGCTACACCTTC
J: TRBJ2-7; V: TRBV11-2; D: TRBD2; size: few; CDR3: CASSSIAGQDAYEQYF; DNA: TGTGCCAGCAGCTCGATAGCGGGTCAGGACGCATACGAGCAGTACTTC
J: TRBJ1-4; V: TRBV11-2; D: NA; size: NA; CDR3: CASSLGLLEKLFF; DNA: TGTGCCAGCAGCTTAGGTCTATTGGAAAAACTGTTTTTT
J: TRBJ1-1; V: TRBV6-6; D: NA; size: NA; CDR3: CASSQKSEAFF; DNA: TGTGCCAGCAGTCAAAAATCTGAGGCTTTCTTT
J: TRBJ2-7; V: TRBV5-1; D: NA; size: NA; CDR3: CASSPGWGSGLPGEQYF; DNA: TGCGCCAGCAGCCCTGGTTGGGGCTCGGGACTTCCCGGCGAGCAGTACTTC
J: TRBJ1-2; V: TRBV18; D: NA; size: few; CDR3: CASSPVPSGASNYGYTF; DNA: TGTGCCAGCTCACCGGTCCCGTCAGGGGCTTCCAACTATGGCTACACCTTC
J: TRBJ2-1; V: TRBV6-1; D: TRBD2; size: NA; CDR3: CASRSSGRDEQFF; DNA: TGTGCCAGCAGGAGTAGCGGGAGGGATGAGCAGTTCTTC
J: TRBJ1-3; V: TRBV9; D: NA; size: once; CDR3: CASSVGSGGNTIYF; DNA: TGTGCCAGCAGCGTCGGTTCAGGTGGAAACACCATATATTTT
J: TRBJ1-4; V: TRBV7-9; D: NA; size: NA; CDR3: CASSLARPGQINEKLFF; DNA: TGTGCCAGCAGCTTAGCCCGTCCTGGACAGATTAATGAAAAACTGTTTTTT
J: TRBJ2-1; V: TRBV2; D: NA; size: NA; CDR3: CASSPDRADYNEQFF; DNA: TGTGCCAGCAGTCCCGACAGAGCAGACTACAATGAGCAGTTCTTC
J: TRBJ2-4; V: TRBV19; D: TRBD1; size: many; CDR3: CASSIGTGVGNIQYF; DNA: TGTGCCAGTAGTATCGGGACAGGGGTTGGGAACATTCAGTACTTC
J: TRBJ1-1; V: TRBV18; D: NA; size: NA; CDR3: CASSPPMGTEAFF; DNA: TGTGCCAGCTCACCACCGATGGGGACTGAAGCTTTCTTT
J: TRBJ2-1; V: TRBV2; D: NA; size: NA; CDR3: CASSTTGSSYNEQFF; DNA: TGTGCCAGCAGTACTACAGGGAGCTCCTACAATGAGCAGTTCTTC
J: TRBJ1-5; V: TRBV10-3; D: NA; size: NA; CDR3: CAINRDGSNQPQHF; DNA: TGTGCCATCAACCGGGACGGGAGCAATCAGCCCCAGCATTTT
J: TRBJ2-1; V: TRBV7-2; D: NA; size: NA; CDR3: CASSLAPNNEQFF; DNA: TGTGCCAGCAGCTTAGCTCCCAACAATGAGCAGTTCTTC
J: TRBJ1-1; V: TRBV6-5; D: NA; size: many; CDR3: CASSYRGWARDTEAFF; DNA: TGTGCCAGCAGTTACCGAGGTTGGGCTAGGGACACTGAAGCTTTCTTT
J: TRBJ2-1; V: TRBV11-1; D: NA; size: few; CDR3: CASSLGPGLSSYNEQFF; DNA: TGTGCCAGCAGCTTAGGTCCAGGGCTTAGCTCCTACAATGAGCAGTTCTTC
J: TRBJ2-3; V: TRBV29-1; D: NA; size: once; CDR3: CSVGSGGLVDTDTQYF; DNA: TGCAGCGTTGGATCCGGAGGACTGGTCGACACAGATACGCAGTATTTT